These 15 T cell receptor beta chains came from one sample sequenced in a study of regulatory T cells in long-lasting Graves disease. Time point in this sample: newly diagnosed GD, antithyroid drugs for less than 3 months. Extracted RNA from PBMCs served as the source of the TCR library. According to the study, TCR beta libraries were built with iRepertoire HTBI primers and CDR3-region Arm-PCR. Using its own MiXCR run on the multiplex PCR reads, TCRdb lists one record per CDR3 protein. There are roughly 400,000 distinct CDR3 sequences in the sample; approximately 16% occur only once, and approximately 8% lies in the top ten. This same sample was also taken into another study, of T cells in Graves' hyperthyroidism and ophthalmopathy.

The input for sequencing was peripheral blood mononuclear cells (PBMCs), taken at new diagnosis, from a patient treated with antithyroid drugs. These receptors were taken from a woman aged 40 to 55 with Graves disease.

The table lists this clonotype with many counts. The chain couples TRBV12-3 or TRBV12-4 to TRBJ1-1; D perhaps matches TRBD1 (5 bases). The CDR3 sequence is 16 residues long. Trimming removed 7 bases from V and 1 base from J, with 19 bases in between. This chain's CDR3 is CASKPGTLLWNTEAFF. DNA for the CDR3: TGTGCCAGCAAACCCGGGACGCTTCTATGGAACACTGAAGCTTTCTTT.

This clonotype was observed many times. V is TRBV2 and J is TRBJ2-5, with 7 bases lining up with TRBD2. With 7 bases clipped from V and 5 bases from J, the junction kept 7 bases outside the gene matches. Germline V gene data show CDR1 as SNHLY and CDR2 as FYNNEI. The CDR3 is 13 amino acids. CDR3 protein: CASTAGEGETQYF. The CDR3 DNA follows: TGTGCCAGCACTGCGGGAGAGGGTGAGACCCAGTACTTC.

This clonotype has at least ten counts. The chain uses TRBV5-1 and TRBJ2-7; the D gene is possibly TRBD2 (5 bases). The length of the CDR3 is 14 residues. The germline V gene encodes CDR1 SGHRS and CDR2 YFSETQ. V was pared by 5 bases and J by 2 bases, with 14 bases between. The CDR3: CASSVERNTYEQYF. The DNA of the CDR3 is TGCGCCAGCAGTGTAGAGCGGAATACCTACGAGCAGTACTTC.

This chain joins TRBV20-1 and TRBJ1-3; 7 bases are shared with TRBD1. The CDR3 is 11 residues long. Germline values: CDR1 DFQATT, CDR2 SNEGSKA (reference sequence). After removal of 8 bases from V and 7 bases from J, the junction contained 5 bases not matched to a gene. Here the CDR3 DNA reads TGCAGTTCACCCAGGGGGAACACCATATATTTT. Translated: CSSPRGNTIYF.

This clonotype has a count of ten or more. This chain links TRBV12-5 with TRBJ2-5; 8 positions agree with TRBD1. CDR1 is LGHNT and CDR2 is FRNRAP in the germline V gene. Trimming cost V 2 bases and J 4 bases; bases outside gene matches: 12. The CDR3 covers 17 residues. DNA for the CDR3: TGTGCTAGTGGTTTGTCCCGGACAGGGAAATTCGGAGAGACCCAGTACTTC. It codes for CASGLSRTGKFGETQYF.

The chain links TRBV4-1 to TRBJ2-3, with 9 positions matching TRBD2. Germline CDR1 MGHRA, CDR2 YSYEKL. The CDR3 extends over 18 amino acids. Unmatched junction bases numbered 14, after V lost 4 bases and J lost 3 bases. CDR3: CASSRTPPTSGSTDTQYF. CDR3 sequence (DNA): TGCGCCAGCAGCCGGACTCCTCCGACTAGCGGTTCGACAGATACGCAGTATTTT.

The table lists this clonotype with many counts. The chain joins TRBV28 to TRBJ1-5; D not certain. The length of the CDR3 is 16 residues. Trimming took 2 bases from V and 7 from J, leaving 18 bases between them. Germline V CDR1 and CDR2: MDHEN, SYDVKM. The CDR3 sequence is CASSLRAYLGPQPQHF. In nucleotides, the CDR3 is TGTGCCAGCAGTTTACGGGCTTATCTCGGCCCGCAGCCCCAGCATTTT.

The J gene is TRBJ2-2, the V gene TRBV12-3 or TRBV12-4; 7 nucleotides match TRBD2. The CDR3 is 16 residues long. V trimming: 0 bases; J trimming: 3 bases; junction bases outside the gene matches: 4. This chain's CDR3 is CASSLAGGPYTGELFF. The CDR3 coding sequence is TGTGCCAGCAGTTTAGCGGGAGGGCCTTACACCGGGGAGCTGTTTTTT.

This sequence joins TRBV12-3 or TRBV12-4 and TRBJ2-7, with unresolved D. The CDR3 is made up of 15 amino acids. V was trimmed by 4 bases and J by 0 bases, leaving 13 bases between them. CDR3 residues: CASSSNSRSSYEQYF. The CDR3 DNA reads TGTGCCAGCAGTTCAAATAGTCGGAGCTCCTACGAGCAGTACTTC.

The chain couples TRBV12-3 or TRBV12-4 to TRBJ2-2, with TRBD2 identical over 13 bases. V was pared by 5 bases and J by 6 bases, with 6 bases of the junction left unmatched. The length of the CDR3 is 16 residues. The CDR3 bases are TGTGCCAGCAGTAAAACTACTAGCGGGAGGGCCGGGGAGCTGTTTTTT. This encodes CASSKTTSGRAGELFF.

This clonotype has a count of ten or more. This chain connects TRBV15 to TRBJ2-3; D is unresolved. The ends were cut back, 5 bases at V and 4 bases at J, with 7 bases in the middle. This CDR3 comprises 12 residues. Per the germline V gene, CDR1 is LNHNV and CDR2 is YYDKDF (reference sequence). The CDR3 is CATSPRSDTQYF. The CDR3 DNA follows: TGTGCCACCAGCCCCCGTTCAGATACGCAGTATTTT.

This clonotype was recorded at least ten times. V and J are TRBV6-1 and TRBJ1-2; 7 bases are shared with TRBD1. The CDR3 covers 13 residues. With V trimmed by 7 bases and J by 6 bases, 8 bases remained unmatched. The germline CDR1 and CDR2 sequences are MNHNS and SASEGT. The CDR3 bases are TGTGCCAGCACCACCGGACAGGCCAATGGCTACACCTTC. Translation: CASTTGQANGYTF.

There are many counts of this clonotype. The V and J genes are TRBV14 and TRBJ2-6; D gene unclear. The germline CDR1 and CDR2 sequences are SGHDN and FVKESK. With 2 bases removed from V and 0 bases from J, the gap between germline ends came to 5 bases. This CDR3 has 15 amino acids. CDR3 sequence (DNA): TGTGCCAGCAGCCAACTGTTCTCTGGGGCCAACGTCCTGACTTTC. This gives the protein CASSQLFSGANVLTF.

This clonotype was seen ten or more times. CDR3 loop: CASSGAGGDTGELFF. For the CDR3, the DNA is TGTGCCAGTAGTGGAGCAGGGGGGGACACCGGGGAGCTGTTTTTT. The chain uses TRBV19 and TRBJ2-2; D is perhaps TRBD1 or TRBD2 (7 bases each). The CDR3 covers 15 residues. V shed 5 bases and J shed 3 bases, with 13 bases lying between them. In germline, CDR1 is LNHDA, CDR2 SQIVND (reference sequence).

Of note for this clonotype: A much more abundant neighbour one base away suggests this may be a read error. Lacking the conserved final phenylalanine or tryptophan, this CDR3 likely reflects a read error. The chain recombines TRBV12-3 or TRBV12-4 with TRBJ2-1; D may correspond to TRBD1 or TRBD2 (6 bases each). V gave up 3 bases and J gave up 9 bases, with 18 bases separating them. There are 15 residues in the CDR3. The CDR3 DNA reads TGTGCCAGCAGTTTTCAGGGACCGACGGGGGCTGAGCAGTTCCTC. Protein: CASSFQGPTGAEQFL.